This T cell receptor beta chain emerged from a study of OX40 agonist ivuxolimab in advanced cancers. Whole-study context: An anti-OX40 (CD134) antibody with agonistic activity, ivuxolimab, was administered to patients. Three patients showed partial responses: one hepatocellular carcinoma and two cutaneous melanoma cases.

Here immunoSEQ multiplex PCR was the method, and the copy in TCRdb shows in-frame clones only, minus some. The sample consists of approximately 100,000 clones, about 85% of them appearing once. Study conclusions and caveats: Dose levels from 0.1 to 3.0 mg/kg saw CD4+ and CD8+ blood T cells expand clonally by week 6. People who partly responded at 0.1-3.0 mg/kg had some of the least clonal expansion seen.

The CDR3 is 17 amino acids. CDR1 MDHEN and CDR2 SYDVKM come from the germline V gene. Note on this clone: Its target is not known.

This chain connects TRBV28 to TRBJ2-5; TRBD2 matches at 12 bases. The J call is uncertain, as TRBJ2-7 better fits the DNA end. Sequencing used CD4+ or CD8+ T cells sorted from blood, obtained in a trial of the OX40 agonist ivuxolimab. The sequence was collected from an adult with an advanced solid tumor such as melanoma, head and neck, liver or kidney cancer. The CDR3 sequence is CASSLSVFGTSGYEQYF. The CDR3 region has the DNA TGTGCCAGCAGTTTATCTGTCTTTGGGACTAGCGGGTACGAGCAGTACTTC.